This T cell receptor beta chain was captured by sequencing in a study of cytomegalovirus exposure and HLA in healthy donors (dated by TCRdb to about 2017). As for the study more broadly: In an earlier analysis of about 560 of the donors, around 290 Gb of sequence data and 95 million to 130 million unique TCR beta sequences from about 180 million T cells were reported. An early release that covered 500 to 800 HLA-typed donors contained about 300 gigabases of sequencing data and 80 million or so unique TCR sequences. Of the 350 to 450 genotyped donors, 81% were placed in the genetic ancestry cluster associated with self-reported Caucasian donors. The study aimed to test whether signatures of past pathogen exposure could be identified by cataloging public T cell receptors. The study profiled the T cell repertoires of some 610 subjects by immunosequencing and related them to cytomegalovirus serostatus. Along with the roughly 700-subject first cohort, a separate validation cohort of some 130 different subjects was used. The study combined high-throughput TCR immunosequencing, statistical association of individual TCRs with disease status, and machine learning to predict cytomegalovirus infection status. A later analysis re-analyzed previously published TCR beta repertoires from approximately 700 donors and added high-resolution HLA genotyping to study TCR occurrence patterns. The later analysis used no new phenotypic data to find candidate immune exposures, relying instead on TCR beta sequences and their occurrence across donors. In an earlier analysis of several hundred of the donors, high-throughput TCR beta sequencing was used to judge whether each TCR beta V gene segment behaved as functional or pseudogenic. Donor age, sex, ethnicity and CMV serostatus were compiled alongside the repertoire data. A later genetic analysis used genome-wide SNP genotypes for about 60% of the roughly 670 donors, treating that subset as a discovery cohort. Every repertoire in the discovery cohort had been generated on one and the same sequencing platform. HLA typing covered class I and class II loci at four-digit resolution. Typing coverage varied by locus: roughly 629-640 donors for A, B, C, DRB1 and DQB1; more than 500 for DQA1; some 610 for DPA1; fewer than 480 for DPB1. Five DR-DQ haplotypes were handled as single units for association and clustering because linkage in the cohort was strong. Among some 410 genotyped donors of the cohort, an average of around 240,000 unique TCR beta nucleotide sequences was sequenced per donor, of which roughly 17% were non-productive.

What the research found in general, with its limitations: When HLA alleles, especially DR and DQ, strongly co-occurred, TCR associations were difficult to assign to individual alleles. HLA typing was unavailable for some donors at each locus, so association tests used only the typed subset. Linkage disequilibrium might explain the correlated functional status among segregating V segments, but an unknown experimental factor could not be ruled out. According to a later analysis, most CMV-associated TCR beta chains appeared to be HLA-restricted, and the HLA associations seemed to be driven largely by CMV exposure. According to a later analysis, parvovirus B19, influenza, CMV and Epstein-Barr virus appeared linked to several top co-occurrence clusters. Because the 87-base-pair reads could not distinguish some IMGT-functional V segments, including TRBV6-2 and TRBV6-3, those segments were excluded. Most TCR sequences were seen in very few donors, while some public TCRs were found in many individuals. The study listed 150 to 200 TCR beta chains as associated with cytomegalovirus. A few of the identified cytomegalovirus-associated TCR beta chains were confirmed in vitro to be specific for cytomegalovirus antigens. Because counts were too low, about 18 rarely observed V segments, including chromosome 9 orphons, were excluded from the earlier analysis of around 640 of the donors. The classifier was reported to diagnose cytomegalovirus status with high specificity and sensitivity in both the original cohort and the validation cohort. In a later analysis, HLA-associated TCR beta chains showed more clonal expansion and lower generation probabilities than non-associated chains that were equally common. A group of highly shared sequence variants was considered likely to be a technical artifact of the sequencing pipeline. Roughly uniform sequencing depth across donors was assumed in presence/absence analyses, although this assumption may not hold. A later genetic analysis associated a missense DCLRE1C variant with V-gene and J-gene trimming of TCR beta chains, and an independent cohort replicated the association. In a later genetic analysis, fewer N-insertions in productive TCRs were reported among donors in an Asian-associated ancestry cluster than the roughly 670-donor mean. CMV serostatus was the only immune exposure information available for the cohort. In this cohort, only TCR beta chains were sequenced, and detectable features were limited by the absence of alpha or paired-chain data. In an earlier analysis of around 600 of the donors, most TCR beta V segments were observed in productive rearrangements about 87% or about 30% of the time, broadly matching IMGT annotations. A further reported finding was that TCR beta sequences accurately predicted the HLA-A and HLA-B alleles for most subjects in the first cohort. In a later analysis, around 17,000 TCR beta sequences were associated with specific HLA alleles at a false discovery rate of 0.05. According to a later analysis, TCR association rates differed among HLA loci, with DRB1 alleles showing the most associated TCRs and HLA-C alleles showing the fewest. It was suggested by the authors that the approach could potentially be generalized to other disease states and immunological phenotypes.

This clone occurred a few times. Its specific antigen is unknown. It has no much larger one-base neighbor in the sample; base qualities were not kept. The cohort comprised more than 550 healthy bone marrow donors. Cohort members were all nominally healthy when sampled, although unrecorded immune exposures were likely present. The donor was CMV seropositive and belonged to the group of 250 to 350 seropositive cohort members. A peripheral blood sample was collected from each donor, and TCR beta sequencing was performed on peripheral blood mononuclear cells. Genomic DNA extraction from the blood cell samples was performed with the Qiagen DNeasy Blood Extraction Kit. Relative to germline, V is 3 bases shorter and J is 4 bases shorter, with 17 bases between their ends. Per the germline V gene, SGHRS is the CDR1 and YFSETQ is the CDR2. Measured from the cysteine to the phenylalanine, the CDR3 is 15 residues long. Kept here is only the CDR3 DNA, which spans 45 bases and is read in frame from base 1.

Library creation used the immunoSEQ multiplex PCR assay. For the multiplex PCR, a mixture combining 60 forward primers for TCR Vbeta segments and 13 reverse primers for TCR Jbeta segments was used. The CDR3 region of rearranged TCR beta genes was amplified from genomic DNA with a multiplex PCR assay. On the Illumina HiSeq System, the amplified TCR beta libraries were sequenced as 87-base-pair reads. On the authors' methods: In a later analysis, roughly 80 million unique TCR beta chains were counted across the 500 to 850 repertoires, and some 10 million of these chains were shared by at least two donors. Raw reads were error-corrected and collapsed into unique sequences with a nearest-neighbor algorithm that merged closely related sequences to remove PCR and sequencing errors. V, D and J gene segments were assigned by aligning CDR3 sequences to IMGT reference sequences. For a sequence to be retained, a match of at least six nucleotides to both a V gene segment and a J gene segment was required. Rearrangements were called productive when the CDR3 lacked stop codons and stayed in frame with V and J; all others were non-productive. Following IMGT convention, CDR3 was defined as the stretch from the second conserved V-encoded cysteine up to the conserved J-encoded phenylalanine. The earlier analysis of a few hundred of the donors excluded sequences that lacked an unambiguous match to a single V gene segment. An earlier analysis of approximately 590 of the donors called V segments functional above 56.7% productive rearrangements and segregating when the between-donor standard deviation exceeded 5%. A statistical classification framework was developed to diagnose cytomegalovirus status using the catalog of TCR beta chain sequences. In a later analysis, V and J genes were assigned by comparing TCR nucleotide sequences against IMGT/GENE-DB human TR gene sequences. In a later analysis, CDR3 sequences and most-parsimonious VDJ recombination scenarios were assigned using the TCRdist pipeline. In a later analysis, every TCR beta chain was defined by the combination of its CDR3 amino acid sequence and its V-gene family, and reads without a unique V-gene family were dropped. To address suspected cross-contamination and a sequencing artifact, a later analysis removed some 620 highly shared, low-generation-probability nucleotide sequences. For each public chain, a later analysis derived a clonal expansion index from normalized ranks of inferred template counts within each repertoire. Generation probabilities in a later analysis came from a VDJ recombination model fitted to out-of-frame rearrangements, and those results were checked against IGoR. A later analysis scored TCR-TCR, TCR-HLA and TCR-CMV co-occurrence with hypergeometric tests, applying a repertoire-size bias correction to TCR pairs. To estimate false discovery rates, a later analysis permuted the HLA or CMV assignments 20 times. A later analysis grouped co-occurring TCRs with DBSCAN, adding TCRdist sequence similarity when clustering within HLA-allele-positive subsets. For co-occurrence clustering, repertoires with fewer than 30,000 or more than 120,000 public chains were excluded, along with roughly 5 repertoires with anomalous nucleotide sharing. TCRdb mirrors the immuneACCESS table, restricted to in-frame sequences. Some clones are absent from its copies; in checked studies, under half trace to an unresolved V gene, and the reason for the others is unknown. The V and J calls and clone size come from that table; D and trimming were worked out from the DNA. The sample records more than 95,000 clones, roughly 80% of which are singletons. Roughly 4% of the sample belongs to the ten largest clones.

The TCR comes from a man in his forties or fifties in good health and CMV-seropositive. Source material: PBMCs. Recombination connected TRBV5-1 to TRBJ2-7; TRBD1 might be the D gene, on 5 matching bases. The CDR3 loop reads CASSSATGSQYEQYF. The nucleotides are TGCGCCAGCAGCTCAGCTACAGGATCCCAATACGAGCAGTACTTC.